Each of the 20 T cell receptor beta chains below was sequenced from the same sample in a study of T cells in women clearing cervical HPV infection. The table came from immunoSEQ multiplex PCR; TCRdb's copy has only in-frame clones and leaves some out. Its listing shows about 26,000 clones. Sequencing input: blood buffy coat. These receptors were taken from a woman aged 18 to 75 with a cervical HPV16 infection that either progressed to CIN3+ or cleared (not recorded which).

As to this clone: The read ends 3 residues early relative to the CDR3; the germline J gene fills the gap. J is TRBJ1-2 and V is TRBV20-1; 7 positions agree with TRBD1. Trimming at V came to 0 bases and at J to 2 bases, leaving 18 bases not matched to a gene. Germline V lookup: CDR1 DFQATT, CDR2 SNEGSKA (reference sequence). The length of the CDR3 is 19 residues. CDR3 DNA (partial): TGCAGTGCTAGAGATCCCCGGGGACAACAGGGGTGGGGGAACTATGGC. This sequence encodes CSARDPRGQQGWGNYG. The full-length CDR3 reads as CSARDPRGQQGWGNYGYTF.

About this clone itself: The CDR3 end falls 3 residues outside the read, so it is completed with the germline J gene. This rearrangement joins TRBV5-1 to TRBJ2-5, with TRBD2 identical over 12 bases. The CDR3 loop spans 18 amino acids. CDR1 is SGHRS and CDR2 is YFSETQ in the germline V gene. Losses at the gene ends were 0 bases for V and 2 bases for J; bases not matched to a gene: 8. The covered CDR3 bases are TGCGCCAGCAGCTTGGATCTAGCGGGGGGGGCCCTACAAGAGACC. It yields the protein CASSLDLAGGALQET. In full, the CDR3 is CASSLDLAGGALQETQYF.

About this clone: The read falls 3 residues short of the CDR3 end, and the missing part is taken from the germline J gene. This sequence joins TRBV5-1 and TRBJ2-2; 8 nucleotides align to TRBD2. With 7 bases clipped from V and 7 bases from J, the junction kept 12 bases outside the gene matches. The CDR3 spans 15 residues. Germline V CDR1 and CDR2: SGHRS, YFSETQ. CDR3 residues: CASGSDGGAIGELFF. The covered CDR3 bases are TGCGCCAGCGGGAGTGACGGGGGGGCCATCGGGGAG. Using reference TRBV5-1 and TRBJ2-2 for the parts outside the CDR3, the full variable domain is KAGVTQTPRYLIKTRGQQVTLSCSPISGHRSVSWYQQTPGQGLQFLFEYFSETQRNKGNFPGRFSGRQFSNSRSEMNVSTLELGDSALYLCASGSDGGAIGELFFGEGSRLTVL.

In the case of this clone: The read halts 3 residues ahead of the CDR3 end, with the missing end drawn from the germline J gene. The rearrangement joins TRBV7-2 to TRBJ2-4; 7 positions agree with TRBD1. V gave up 3 bases and J gave up 6 bases; unmatched junction bases: 5. The CDR3 length is 14 residues. CDR1 SGHTA and CDR2 FQGNSA come from the germline V gene. Partial CDR3 DNA: TGTGCCAGCAGCTTCGACAGGGCAACAAACATT. Amino acids: CASSFDRATNI. The full CDR3 protein is CASSFDRATNIQYF.

A word on this clone: With the read ending 3 residues before the CDR3 end, the germline J gene is used to fill in that end. The rearrangement uses TRBV13 and TRBJ2-5, with 10 bases aligning to TRBD1. The germline CDR1 and CDR2 sequences are PRHDT and FYEKMQ (reference sequence). V shed 5 bases, J shed 7 bases, and the junction held 7 bases outside the gene matches. The CDR3 extends over 14 amino acids. The part of the CDR3 DNA that was read is TGTGCCAGCAGCCCTGACAGGGGGCTGGTGACC. This encodes CASSPDRGLVT. In full, the CDR3 is CASSPDRGLVTQYF.

As to this clone: The CDR3 extends 3 residues past the end of the read, so its final part is completed from the germline J gene. The gene calls are TRBV4-1 and TRBJ2-7; 10 nucleotides align to TRBD1. The trim removed 4 bases at V and 0 bases at J, leaving 9 bases unmatched. This CDR3 has 17 residues. CDR1 is MGHRA, CDR2 YSYEKL, per germline. CDR3 residues: CASSRGQGGTISYEQYF. CDR3 DNA (partial): TGCGCCAGCAGCCGAGGACAGGGGGGGACTATCTCCTACGAG.

On this clone: The sequenced fragment ends 3 residues before the CDR3 boundary, so the rest is inferred from the germline J gene. V and J are TRBV6-1 and TRBJ1-5; D is undetermined. This CDR3 has 15 residues. Germline values: CDR1 MNHNS, CDR2 SASEGT. V was clipped by 2 bases and J by 7 bases, with 15 bases between them. The CDR3: CASSESGSQRQPQHF. CDR3 DNA, as far as it was read: TGTGCCAGCAGTGAATCAGGATCCCAACGGCAGCCC.

Remarks on this clone: The read gets to within 3 residues of the CDR3 end, and the germline J gene fills in the rest. The V gene is TRBV20-1, the J gene TRBJ1-4, with 10 bases lining up with TRBD1. The germline V gene encodes CDR1 DFQATT and CDR2 SNEGSKA (reference sequence). J lost 7 bases, V lost 3 bases, and 8 bases had no gene match. The CDR3 contains 15 residues. Here the CDR3 reads CSARDGTGVREKLFF. The part of the CDR3 DNA that was read is TGCAGTGCTAGGGATGGGACAGGGGTTCGTGAAAAA.

The sequenced CDR3 bases are TGTGCCAGCAGGGCGGTATTAACAGATACG. This translates into CASRAVLTDT. The full-length CDR3 reads as CASRAVLTDTQYF. The chain carries TRBV7-2 and TRBJ2-3; D uncertain. The missing CDR3 end, 3 residues past where the read stops, is filled in from the germline J gene. V lost 6 bases to trimming and J lost 3 bases, with 10 bases between them. Germline V CDR1 and CDR2: SGHTA, FQGNSA. The CDR3 runs to 13 residues.

To note about this clone: Sequencing ends 3 residues short of the CDR3 end; the germline J gene provides the rest. The chain joins TRBV20-1 to TRBJ2-3, with 7 positions matching TRBD2. V shed 4 bases and J 6 bases; nucleotides not matched to a gene: 7. The CDR3 sequence is 13 residues long. Germline CDR1 reads DFQATT; CDR2 reads SNEGSKA (reference sequence). The CDR3 spells CSANNGGMDTQYF. The DNA read from the CDR3 is TGCAGTGCTAACAACGGGGGGATGGATACG.

In the case of this clone: The read comes to an end 3 residues before the CDR3 does, leaving the germline J gene to fill in the end. This chain links TRBV7-2 with TRBJ2-7; D unresolved. CDR1 and CDR2 (germline): SGHTA, FQGNSA. The CDR3 length is 13 residues. The V end lost 5 bases, the J end lost 6 bases, and 14 bases lay between the germline ends. Partial CDR3 DNA: TGTGCCAGCAGCGCGACTGGCAGCTTCGAG. This gives the protein CASSATGSFE. The entire CDR3 sequence reads CASSATGSFEQYF.

Remarks on this clone: With the read ending 3 residues before the CDR3 end, the germline J gene is used to fill in that end. The chain is built from TRBV7-9 and TRBJ1-1; a possible D gene is TRBD1 (5 bases). Germline V CDR1 and CDR2: SEHNR, FQNEAQ (reference sequence). The CDR3 consists of 14 residues. Trimming took off 0 bases at V and 6 bases at J, with 11 bases between the two ends. The CDR3 is CASSLASRGAEAFF. The covered CDR3 bases are TGTGCCAGCAGCTTAGCTTCAAGGGGCGCTGAA.

CDR3 region: CASSPLERQGLSDTQYF. The sequenced part of the CDR3 DNA is TGTGCCAGCTCACCACTAGAGAGACAGGGTTTATCAGATACG. This chain links TRBV18 with TRBJ2-3, with 7 bases matching TRBD1. Coverage ceases 3 residues before the CDR3 finishes, and the germline J gene fills in the end. After removal of 1 base from V and 4 bases from J, the junction contained 11 bases not matched to a gene. Germline CDR1 reads KGHSH; CDR2 reads LQKENI. This CDR3 region has 17 residues.

As concerns this clone: One end of the junction does not line up with germline, which may come from a read error. CDR3 in amino acids: CASSLGVGGGLFF. The part of the CDR3 DNA that was read is TGTGCCAGCAGCTTAGGGGTGGGAGGGGGG. The chain recombines TRBV11-2 with TRBJ2-2, with D perhaps matching TRBD2 (7 bases). The observed sequence ends 3 residues before the CDR3 terminus, with the missing tail filled in from the germline J gene. In germline, CDR1 is SGHAT, CDR2 FQNNGV. This CDR3 contains 13 residues.

CDR3: CAWKYSGGLYEQYF. The sequenced part of the CDR3 DNA is TGTGCCTGGAAGTATAGCGGGGGACTATACGAG. The chain combines TRBV30 with TRBJ2-7, with 9 bases aligning to TRBD2. The read terminates 3 residues before the CDR3 end, so the remaining end is supplied by the germline J gene. This CDR3 contains 14 residues. Germline CDR1 and CDR2: GTSNPN and SVGIG (reference sequence). V gave up 4 bases and J gave up 4 bases; unmatched junction bases: 8.

A word on this clone: The read finishes 3 residues shy of the CDR3 end, and the germline J gene is used to complete it. The V and J genes are TRBV5-1 and TRBJ2-5, with D possibly matching TRBD2 (5 bases). The V gene's germline CDR1 is SGHRS and CDR2 YFSETQ. V lost 0 bases and J lost 4, with 10 bases in between. The CDR3 runs 14 residues. The DNA read from the CDR3 is TGCGCCAGCAGCTTGGGGACTGGCGGAGAGACC. Amino acid sequence: CASSLGTGGET. The full CDR3 sequence reads CASSLGTGGETQYF.

As regards this clone: Read data end 3 residues before the CDR3 end; the end is taken from the germline J gene. The rearrangement joins TRBV7-2 to TRBJ1-4; 10 bases are shared with TRBD1. The J segment lost 4 bases and the V segment lost 0 bases, leaving 2 bases of the junction unmatched. The length of the CDR3 is 16 residues. Germline V gene lookup returns CDR1 SGHTA and CDR2 FQGNSA. The CDR3 spells CASSLAGTGVNEKLFF. Partial CDR3 DNA: TGTGCCAGCAGCTTAGCTGGGACAGGGGTTAATGAAAAA. Supplemented by reference TRBV7-2 and TRBJ1-4, the full variable domain reads GAGVSQSPSNKVTEKGKDVELRCDPISGHTALYWYRQSLGQGLEFLIYFQGNSAPDKSGLPSDRFSAERTGGSVSTLTIQRTQQEDSAVYLCASSLAGTGVNEKLFFGSGTQLSVL.

With respect to this clone: From the germline J gene comes the end of the CDR3, since the read stops 3 residues before it. The chain uses TRBV20-1 and TRBJ2-7; the match to TRBD2 covers 9 bases. There are 15 residues in the CDR3. Germline values: CDR1 DFQATT, CDR2 SNEGSKA (reference sequence). The V gene end was trimmed by 4 bases and the J gene end by 5 bases; junction bases not matched to a gene: 12. The CDR3 here is CSAIPFSGSPNEQYF. CDR3 bases read: TGCAGTGCTATCCCTTTTAGCGGGAGTCCAAACGAG.

Concerning this clone itself: The read ends 3 residues early relative to the CDR3; the germline J gene fills the gap. The chain is built from TRBV6-2 or TRBV6-3 and TRBJ2-2, with D maybe TRBD2 (6 bases). There are 14 residues in the CDR3. Germline V gene sequence: CDR1 MNHEY, CDR2 SVGEGT. The sequenced part of the CDR3 DNA is TGTGCCAGCAGTTACTTGGAGGGGAATTCACCG. Amino acid sequence: CASSYLEGNSP. The full CDR3 protein is CASSYLEGNSPLFF.

About this clone: The CDR3 end falls 3 residues outside the read, so it is completed with the germline J gene. The chain combines TRBV7-8 with TRBJ2-3; 12 bases agree with TRBD2. Germline-derived CDR1 and CDR2 are SGHVS and FQNEAQ. The CDR3 length is 16 residues. The sequenced CDR3 bases are TGTGCCAGCAGCTTACGGCTAGCGGGAGGGCCCCAGACG. Encoded protein: CASSLRLAGGPQT. In full, the CDR3 reads CASSLRLAGGPQTQYF.